This T cell receptor beta chain was identified during a study of T-cell memory formation after mild COVID-19. The study, taken as a whole, reports: Confirmation was lacking for SARS-CoV-2 specificity of second-wave clones that peaked on day 37.

CDR1 is DFQATT and CDR2 is SNEGSKA in the germline V gene (reference sequence). The germline V and J ends were trimmed by 1 base and 5 bases, with 20 bases remaining between them. This CDR3 comprises 16 residues. Details on this clonotype: The antigen is unknown.

TCRdb itself ran the 5' RACE reads through MiXCR, one entry per CDR3 protein. Of hundreds of thousands of distinct CDR3 sequences listed, 17% were seen once; the top ten hold about 8.6%. Source material: PBMCs or a T cell subset sorted from them (not recorded which). This rearrangement joins TRBV20-1 to TRBJ1-1; D is perhaps TRBD1 (6 bases). The TCR sequence derives from an adult woman who had mild COVID-19 (a few samples of this study predate the infection). Cell type and time point are not known. CDR3 amino acids: CSARAYYREVDTEAFF. The CDR3 DNA reads TGCAGTGCTAGAGCCTACTACAGGGAGGTTGATACTGAAGCTTTCTTT.